The 29 T cell receptor beta chains reported below all come from one sample, sequenced in a study of blood T cell repertoires in COVID-19. Some clones are missing from TCRdb's copy, which holds only in-frame ones; the method was immunoSEQ multiplex PCR. The sample holds 240,000 or so clones, approximately 86% seen once. The sequencing sample was made of peripheral blood. The receptors come from a woman aged 25 to 39 who had recovered from COVID-19.

This clone occurred a few times. This chain uses TRBV7-6 with TRBJ2-1; TRBD1 matches 8 bases. CDR1 is SGHVS and CDR2 is FNYEAQ in the germline V gene. The CDR3 consists of 15 residues. V was clipped by 4 bases and J by 0 bases; unmatched bases: 2. The CDR3 coding sequence is TGTGCCAGCAGCTCGACAGGGGACTCCTACAATGAGCAGTTCTTC. It translates to CASSSTGDSYNEQFF. Using reference TRBV7-6 and TRBJ2-1 for the parts outside the CDR3, the full variable domain is GAGVSQSPRYKVTKRGQDVALRCDPISGHVSLYWYRQALGQGPEFLTYFNYEAQQDKSGLPNDRFSAERPEGSISTLTIQRTEQRDSAMYRCASSSTGDSYNEQFFGPGTRLTVL.

The V and J genes are TRBV6-6 and TRBJ1-3; 8 nucleotides line up with TRBD1. The germline gives CDR1 MNHNY, CDR2 SVGAGI (reference sequence). V dropped 7 bases and J dropped 2; count of bases not matched to a gene: 7. This CDR3 has 15 amino acids. CDR3 sequence reads: CASIFGQGTGNTIYF. The CDR3 coding sequence is TGTGCCAGCATTTTCGGACAGGGAACTGGAAACACCATATATTTT.

The gene calls are TRBV7-9 and TRBJ2-2; 13 bases agree with TRBD2. Germline V lookup: CDR1 SEHNR, CDR2 FQNEAQ (reference sequence). CDR3 length: 18 residues. V dropped 4 bases and J dropped 4; count of bases not matched to a gene: 9. CDR3 amino acids: CASSSSLAGGPGTGELFF. Here the CDR3 DNA reads TGTGCCAGCAGCTCATCACTAGCGGGGGGGCCGGGCACCGGGGAGCTGTTTTTT.

J is TRBJ1-2 and V is TRBV7-9; maybe TRBD1 (5 bases). This CDR3 has 16 residues. CDR1 is SEHNR, CDR2 FQNEAQ, per germline (reference sequence). V lost 3 bases to trimming and J lost 8 bases, with 22 bases between them. CDR3 nucleotides: TGTGCCAGCAGCTTGGATTGGGGCTCAGATATATACGGCTACACCTTC. It specifies CASSLDWGSDIYGYTF.

The chain combines TRBV9 with TRBJ1-2, with 11 bases lining up with TRBD1. The CDR3 is 17 amino acids. Trimming took 3 bases from V and 7 from J; bases not matched to a gene: 14. Germline loops: CDR1 SGDLS, CDR2 YYNGEE. CDR3 DNA sequence: TGTGCCAGCAGCGAGCCCGGGACAGGGGGTATTTCGGGTGGCTACACCTTC. Its translation: CASSEPGTGGISGGYTF.

The chain recombines TRBV12-3 or TRBV12-4 with TRBJ1-1; D is perhaps TRBD1 (5 bases). The CDR3 spans 13 residues. The V and J ends lost 3 bases and 6 bases respectively, with 11 bases between them. The CDR3 loop is CASSFGGIAEAFF. CDR3 sequence (DNA): TGTGCCAGCAGTTTTGGGGGGATCGCTGAAGCTTTCTTT.

The chain combines TRBV14 with TRBJ2-7; tentatively, D is TRBD2 (6 bases). Germline assignment: CDR1 SGHDN and CDR2 FVKESK. With 0 bases removed from V and 6 bases from J, the gap between germline ends came to 9 bases. This CDR3 has 13 amino acids. Written as DNA, the CDR3 is TGTGCCAGCAGCCAAGAGGGGAGGCTCGAGCAGTACTTC. It codes for CASSQEGRLEQYF. Supplemented by reference TRBV14 and TRBJ2-7, the full variable domain reads EAGVTQFPSHSVIEKGQTVTLRCDPISGHDNLYWYRRVMGKEIKFLLHFVKESKQDESGMPNNRFLAERTGGTYSTLKVQPAELEDSGVYFCASSQEGRLEQYFGPGTRLTVT.

The V gene is TRBV9, the J gene TRBJ1-2, with 9 positions matching TRBD1. The germline CDR1 and CDR2 sequences are SGDLS and YYNGEE. The V segment lost 0 bases and the J segment 4 bases; nucleotides outside the gene matches: 4. The CDR3 covers 15 residues. The CDR3 coding sequence is TGTGCCAGCAGCGTAGGCCCGGGACAGGGCTATGGCTACACCTTC. Protein sequence: CASSVGPGQGYGYTF. Full variable domain (missing parts from reference TRBV9 and TRBJ1-2): DSGVTQTPKHLITATGQRVTLRCSPRSGDLSVYWYQQSLDQGLQFLIQYYNGEERAKGNILERFSAQQFPDLHSELNLSSLELGDSALYFCASSVGPGQGYGYTFGSGTRLTVV.

The chain's CDR3 is CASSRQGRTEAFF. For the CDR3, the DNA is TGTGCCAGCAGTCGACAGGGTAGGACTGAAGCTTTCTTT. The chain has TRBV14 and TRBJ1-1; 7 positions match TRBD1. Germline values: CDR1 SGHDN, CDR2 FVKESK. V trimming: 6 bases; J trimming: 5 bases; junction bases outside the gene matches: 6. CDR3 length: 13 residues.

The chain couples TRBV13 to TRBJ1-1, with 10 bases lining up with TRBD1. CDR1 and CDR2 from the germline V gene are PRHDT and FYEKMQ (reference sequence). CDR3 length equals 14 residues. V shed 5 bases and J 6 bases; nucleotides not matched to a gene: 6. The CDR3 region is CASSAGQGRAEAFF. The CDR3 nucleotides read TGTGCCAGCAGCGCGGGACAGGGGCGGGCTGAAGCTTTCTTT. The whole variable domain, remainder taken from reference TRBV13 and TRBJ1-1, is AAGVIQSPRHLIKEKRETATLKCYPIPRHDTVYWYQQGPGQDPQFLISFYEKMQSDKGSIPDRFSAQQFSDYHSELNMSSLELGDSALYFCASSAGQGRAEAFFGQGTRLTVV.

The chain is built from TRBV4-1 and TRBJ2-3; 12 nucleotides agree with TRBD2. This CDR3 spans 17 amino acids. CDR1 and CDR2 (germline): MGHRA, YSYEKL. J lost 3 bases, V lost 4 bases, and 8 bases had no gene match. CDR3 protein: CASSPNLAGGNTDTQYF. The CDR3 DNA is TGCGCCAGCAGCCCGAACCTAGCGGGGGGGAATACAGATACGCAGTATTTT.

The chain links TRBV6-5 to TRBJ2-2, with 12 bases matching TRBD2. Germline V gene sequence: CDR1 MNHEY, CDR2 SVGAGI. CDR3 length: 15 amino acids. V lost 5 bases and J lost 5; bases outside the gene matches: 3. CDR3: CASSRTSGTTGELFF. The CDR3 nucleotides read TGTGCCAGCAGTCGGACTAGCGGGACGACCGGGGAGCTGTTTTTT.

V usage is TRBV19 and J usage is TRBJ1-5, with D unclear. V was trimmed by 7 bases and J by 0 bases, leaving 16 bases between them. The CDR3 contains 16 residues. Germline-derived CDR1 and CDR2 are LNHDA and SQIVND (reference sequence). CDR3 bases: TGTGCCAGTACCCGAGCGGGCAGAAATAGCAATCAGCCCCAGCATTTT. As protein: CASTRAGRNSNQPQHF.

The gene calls are TRBV18 and TRBJ2-1; TRBD2 aligns across 14 bases. The CDR3 consists of 16 residues. V lost 6 bases to trimming and J lost 6 bases; unmatched junction nucleotides: 7. CDR1 KGHSH and CDR2 LQKENI come from the germline V gene. CDR3 region: CASSQTSGGAGNEQFF. CDR3 in DNA: TGTGCCAGCTCCCAGACTAGCGGGGGGGCAGGCAATGAGCAGTTCTTC.

The V and J genes are TRBV2 and TRBJ1-5; D unresolved. V was cut by 3 bases and J by 6 bases, with 9 bases left in between. The CDR3 is 13 amino acids. Germline values: CDR1 SNHLY, CDR2 FYNNEI. The CDR3 reads CASSEVGVQPQHF. In nucleotides, the CDR3 is TGTGCCAGCAGTGAGGTCGGGGTTCAGCCCCAGCATTTT.

The CDR3 coding sequence is TGTGCCAGCAGCGTAATGGGACCTAGCGGACTGACAGATACGCAGTATTTT. Amino acids: CASSVMGPSGLTDTQYF. The genes are TRBV9 and TRBJ2-3; TRBD2 agrees at 7 bases. The germline gives CDR1 SGDLS, CDR2 YYNGEE. The CDR3 is 17 amino acids. V dropped 1 base and J dropped 3; count of bases not matched to a gene: 11.

The chain combines TRBV5-1 with TRBJ2-3; D unresolved. This CDR3 comprises 15 residues. V was shortened by 0 bases and J by 1 base, with 9 bases between the two germline ends. The germline V gene encodes CDR1 SGHRS and CDR2 YFSETQ. The CDR3 bases are TGCGCCAGCAGCTTGGATTTCTCAGGCACAGATACGCAGTATTTT. Translation: CASSLDFSGTDTQYF.

J is TRBJ2-1 and V is TRBV6-2 or TRBV6-3; 9 bases align to TRBD2. The CDR3 totals 16 residues. With V trimmed by 4 bases and J by 2 bases, 6 bases remained unmatched. Germline CDR1 and CDR2: MNHEY and SVGEGT. DNA of the CDR3: TGTGCCAGCAGTTTTATAGCGGGGGTTACCTACAATGAGCAGTTCTTC. This gives the protein CASSFIAGVTYNEQFF.

The V call is TRBV6-2 or TRBV6-3, the J call TRBJ1-5; the D gene is possibly TRBD1 (6 bases). The germline V gene encodes CDR1 MNHEY and CDR2 SVGEGT. V gave up 5 bases and J gave up 2 bases, with 13 bases separating them. The CDR3 runs 15 residues. CDR3 region: CASSRTGSGNQPQHF. DNA of the CDR3: TGTGCCAGCAGTCGCACAGGGAGCGGCAATCAGCCCCAGCATTTT.

The rearrangement uses TRBV4-3 and TRBJ2-1, with D maybe TRBD1 (6 bases). The germline V gene encodes CDR1 LGHNA and CDR2 YSLEER. The ends were cut back, 1 base at V and 1 base at J, with 8 bases in the middle. This CDR3 has 15 amino acids. The CDR3 loop reads CASSQGTASYNEQFF. CDR3 DNA: TGCGCCAGCAGCCAAGGGACAGCGTCCTACAATGAGCAGTTCTTC.

In its sample, this clone was seen once. V and J are TRBV29-1 and TRBJ2-7; no clear D. With 4 bases removed from V and 2 bases from J, the gap between germline ends came to 9 bases. This CDR3 spans 12 amino acids. Per the germline V gene, CDR1 is SQVTM and CDR2 is ANQGSEA. The CDR3 nucleotides are TGCAGCGTTGGGGCAGGTCCCTACGAGCAGTACTTC. Translation gives CSVGAGPYEQYF.

The rearrangement uses TRBV12-3 or TRBV12-4 and TRBJ1-4; D ambiguous. V lost 8 bases and J lost 5, with 9 bases in between. The CDR3 totals 12 residues. The CDR3 DNA follows: TGTGCCAGCGGCAGAAGAAATGAAAAACTGTTTTTT. Translated, it gives CASGRRNEKLFF.

On this clone: Germline is not matched at one junction end, which may reflect a read error. The chain couples TRBV19 to TRBJ2-4, with TRBD1 identical over 10 bases. The CDR3 has 15 amino acids. Germline CDR1 reads LNHDA; CDR2 reads SQIVND (reference sequence). In nucleotides, the CDR3 is TGTGCCAGTAGTGTAGACAGGGGGCAAGAAAACATTCAGTACTTC. It encodes CASSVDRGQENIQYF. The full variable domain, with the rest looked up from reference TRBV19 and TRBJ2-4, is DGGITQSPKYLFRKEGQNVTLSCEQNLNHDAMYWYRQDPGQGLRLIYYSQIVNDFQKGDIAEGYSVSREKKESFPLTVTSAQKNPTAFYLCASSVDRGQENIQYFGAGTRLSVL.

The gene calls are TRBV12-3 or TRBV12-4 and TRBJ2-7; possibly TRBD1 for D (5 bases). The CDR3 sequence is 12 residues long. Trimming pared 0 bases from V and 5 bases from J, leaving 5 bases between. The CDR3 region has the DNA TGTGCCAGCAGTTTAGCACAGGACGAGCAGTACTTC. This gives the protein CASSLAQDEQYF.

V is TRBV10-3 and J is TRBJ2-1; 8 bases fit TRBD1. Trimming removed 3 bases from V and 7 bases from J; junction bases left unmatched: 8. The CDR3 length is 15 residues. The germline V gene has CDR1 ENHRY and CDR2 SYGVKD. The CDR3 loop reads CAISELDRVGNEQFF. The CDR3 nucleotides are TGTGCCATCAGTGAATTGGACAGGGTAGGGAATGAGCAGTTCTTC.

The table lists this clone with a few counts. The chain carries TRBV18 and TRBJ2-2; no clear D gene. V shed 4 bases and J shed 5 bases, with 20 bases lying between them. This CDR3 spans 17 amino acids. Germline values: CDR1 KGHSH, CDR2 LQKENI. Here the CDR3 reads CASSLSAQPVWTGELFF. The CDR3, as DNA: TGTGCCAGCTCACTATCAGCGCAGCCGGTGTGGACCGGGGAGCTGTTTTTT. The full variable domain, with the rest looked up from reference TRBV18 and TRBJ2-2, is NAGVMQNPRHLVRRRGQEARLRCSPMKGHSHVYWYRQLPEEGLKFMVYLQKENIIDESGMPKERFSAEFPKEGPSILRIQQVVRGDSAAYFCASSLSAQPVWTGELFFGEGSRLTVL.

The genes are TRBV2 and TRBJ2-6; tentatively, D is TRBD1 (6 bases). Germline CDR1 reads SNHLY; CDR2 reads FYNNEI. V lost 4 bases and J lost 0, with 10 bases in between. This CDR3 is built from 16 residues. In nucleotides, the CDR3 is TGTGCCAGCAGTGGTACAGGGAACTCTGGGGCCAACGTCCTGACTTTC. Translated: CASSGTGNSGANVLTF.

The chain is built from TRBV4-3 and TRBJ2-3; 8 bases line up with TRBD2. The germline CDR1 and CDR2 sequences are LGHNA and YSLEER. The CDR3 spans 16 residues. V was clipped by 1 base and J by 4 bases; unmatched bases: 7. The DNA for the CDR3 is TGCGCCAGCAGCCAAGCGGGGCGGGGGGCCGCAGATACGCAGTATTTT. Protein: CASSQAGRGAADTQYF.

On this clone itself: The junction differs from germline at one of its ends, possibly a read error. The chain has TRBV6-5 and TRBJ1-1; TRBD1 is a possible D gene (5 bases). Germline lookup yields CDR1 MNHEY and CDR2 SVGAGI. CDR3 length: 15 amino acids. The CDR3 is CASSDSGQQRTEAFF. DNA for the CDR3: TGTGCCAGCAGTGACTCCGGACAACAGCGCACTGAAGCTTTCTTT.